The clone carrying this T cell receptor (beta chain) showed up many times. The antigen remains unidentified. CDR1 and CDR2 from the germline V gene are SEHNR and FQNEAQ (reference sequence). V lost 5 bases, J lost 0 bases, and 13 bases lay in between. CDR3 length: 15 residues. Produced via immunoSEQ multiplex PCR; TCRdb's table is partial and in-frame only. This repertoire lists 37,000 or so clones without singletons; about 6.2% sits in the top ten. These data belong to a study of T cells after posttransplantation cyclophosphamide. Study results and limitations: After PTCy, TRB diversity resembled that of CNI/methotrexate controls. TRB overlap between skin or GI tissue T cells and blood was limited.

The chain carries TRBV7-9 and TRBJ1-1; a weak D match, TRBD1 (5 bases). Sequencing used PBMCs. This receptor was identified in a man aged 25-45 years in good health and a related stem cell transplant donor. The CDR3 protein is CASSDLGVLNTEAFF. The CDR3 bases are TGTGCCAGCAGCGACCTAGGGGTTCTGAACACTGAAGCTTTCTTT.